This is a list of T cell receptor beta chains from one sample in a study of blood T cell repertoires in COVID-19. The repertoire was sequenced with immunoSEQ multiplex PCR; TCRdb's copy has only in-frame clones and lacks some. The sample lists about 170,000 clones; roughly nine tenths were seen once. Sequencing was carried out using peripheral blood. The origin of the receptors is a woman aged 55-69 years with COVID-19, enrolled during active disease. Both conserved end residues are part of each CDR3. The D gene is left open where the match is weak. Only part of the rows carry a size: once, few, many, or a class if the clone is expanded.

abundance	v_gene	d_gene	j_gene	CDR3aa	CDR3nt
.	TRBV6-5	.	TRBJ1-3	CASTGGAYSGNTIYF	TGTGCCAGCACCGGAGGGGCCTACTCTGGAAACACCATATATTTT
.	TRBV7-2	.	TRBJ2-3	CASSVRQYTQYF	TGTGCCAGCAGCGTAAGACAGTATACGCAGTATTTT
.	TRBV12-3/TRBV12-4	.	TRBJ2-5	CASSLRGETQYF	TGTGCCAGCAGTTTAAGGGGGGAGACCCAGTACTTC
once	TRBV12-5	.	TRBJ1-6	CASGLSGSTYRHF	TGTGCTAGTGGTTTGTCGGGGTCTACCTACCGCCACTTT
.	TRBV4-1	TRBD2	TRBJ2-3	CASSQGTSRDTQYF	TGCGCCAGCAGCCAAGGGACTAGCCGAGACACGCAGTATTTT
few	TRBV19	TRBD1	TRBJ1-2	CASSTGTGVGYTF	TGTGCCAGTTCTACCGGGACAGGGGTAGGCTACACCTTC
once	TRBV6-6	.	TRBJ1-6	CASSYSSGGRNSPLHF	TGTGCCAGCAGTTACTCATCGGGAGGTCGAAATTCACCCCTCCACTTT
.	TRBV19	TRBD2	TRBJ2-1	CASTRENEQFF	TGTGCCAGCACGCGGGAGAATGAGCAGTTCTTC
.	TRBV5-4	.	TRBJ2-7	CASRRAGDYEQYF	TGTGCCAGCAGGCGGGCGGGTGACTACGAGCAGTACTTC
.	TRBV5-4	TRBD2	TRBJ2-3	CASVAGTDTQYF	TGTGCCAGCGTAGCGGGAACAGATACGCAGTATTTT
.	TRBV19	TRBD1	TRBJ2-7	CASSITGTGYYEQYF	TGTGCCAGTAGTATAACCGGGACAGGGTACTACGAGCAGTACTTC
.	TRBV6-5	TRBD1	TRBJ1-1	CAGLTGANTEAFF	TGTGCCGGCTTGACAGGGGCGAACACTGAAGCTTTCTTT
few	TRBV28	TRBD1	TRBJ2-2	CASGYWGTAYTGELFF	TGTGCCAGCGGCTATTGGGGGACAGCGTACACCGGGGAGCTGTTTTTT
.	TRBV6-5	.	TRBJ2-5	CASSYSPAKETQYF	TGTGCCAGCAGTTACTCCCCCGCGAAAGAGACCCAGTACTTC
.	TRBV11-2	.	TRBJ2-7	CASSLAARAHEQYF	TGTGCCAGCAGCTTAGCGGCCAGGGCCCACGAGCAGTACTTC
.	TRBV5-1	.	TRBJ2-5	CASSLQTVTGETQYF	TGCGCCAGCAGCCTCCAGACCGTCACCGGGGAGACCCAGTACTTC
.	TRBV6-1	TRBD1	TRBJ1-4	CASSDNRGLGKLFF	TGTGCCAGCAGTGACAACAGGGGGCTAGGGAAACTGTTTTTT
.	TRBV9	.	TRBJ1-6	CASSVAEGRPSGSPLHF	TGTGCCAGCAGCGTAGCTGAAGGTAGACCTTCAGGTTCACCCCTCCACTTT
.	TRBV27	TRBD1	TRBJ1-5	CASRTGRDQPQHF	TGTGCCAGCAGGACAGGGCGAGATCAGCCCCAGCATTTT
.	TRBV19	.	TRBJ1-4	CASRLIATNEKLFF	TGTGCCAGTAGGTTAATAGCAACTAATGAAAAACTGTTTTTT
.	TRBV7-2	TRBD1	TRBJ1-3	CASSPTTGVGNTIYF	TGTGCCAGCAGCCCGACGACAGGGGTTGGAAACACCATATATTTT
.	TRBV5-5	.	TRBJ1-6	CASSLSGVIYNSPLHF	TGTGCCAGCAGCCTATCAGGGGTCATCTATAATTCACCCCTCCACTTT
.	TRBV13	TRBD2	TRBJ2-7	CASSLRFGLAGGPYEQYF	TGTGCCAGCAGCTTAAGATTTGGACTAGCGGGAGGTCCATACGAGCAGTACTTC
.	TRBV6-6	.	TRBJ2-3	CASRRSPGTDTQYF	TGTGCCAGCCGAAGGAGTCCCGGCACAGATACGCAGTATTTT
.	TRBV5-1	TRBD2	TRBJ2-3	CASSSGLAGPTTDTQYF	TGCGCCAGCAGCTCAGGACTAGCGGGACCGACCACAGATACGCAGTATTTT
.	TRBV19	TRBD1	TRBJ2-6	CASSYRGTGANVLTF	TGTGCCAGTAGTTACAGGGGCACTGGGGCCAACGTCCTGACTTTC
.	TRBV10-3	.	TRBJ1-1	CAISEPGKIAEAFF	TGTGCCATCAGTGAGCCAGGGAAGATTGCTGAAGCTTTCTTT
.	TRBV19	TRBD1	TRBJ2-7	CASSGTVSYEQYF	TGTGCCAGTAGCGGGACAGTATCCTACGAGCAGTACTTC
.	TRBV6-2/TRBV6-3	.	TRBJ1-2	CASSLISGFGYTF	TGTGCCAGCAGTTTGATAAGCGGGTTTGGCTACACCTTC
.	TRBV10-1	TRBD2	TRBJ2-1	CASSLGRGVYNEQFF	TGCGCCAGCAGTCTCGGGAGGGGAGTCTACAATGAGCAGTTCTTC
few	TRBV15	TRBD1	TRBJ2-4	CATSRSRDRQNIQYF	TGTGCCACCAGCAGATCCCGGGACAGGCAGAACATTCAGTACTTC
.	TRBV10-2	.	TRBJ1-1	CASNSGQMLNTEAFF	TGCGCCAGCAATTCCGGACAGATGCTGAACACTGAAGCTTTCTTT
.	TRBV5-1	TRBD1	TRBJ2-2	CASSPTGNHRGELFF	TGCGCCAGCAGCCCGACAGGGAACCACCGCGGGGAGCTGTTTTTT
many	TRBV15	TRBD1	TRBJ1-5	CATSRGTGEGNQPQHF	TGTGCCACCAGCCGTGGGACAGGGGAGGGCAATCAGCCCCAGCATTTT
.	TRBV9	.	TRBJ2-4	CASSSKEGLAKNIQYF	TGTGCCAGCAGCTCTAAGGAGGGGTTAGCCAAAAACATTCAGTACTTC
.	TRBV6-4	TRBD1	TRBJ1-2	CASSDHPDRGDGYTF	TGTGCCAGCAGTGACCACCCGGACAGGGGAGATGGCTACACCTTC
.	TRBV6-2/TRBV6-3	TRBD1	TRBJ1-2	CASSYSRGLHLYTF	TGTGCCAGCAGTTACTCGAGGGGGCTCCACCTCTACACCTTC